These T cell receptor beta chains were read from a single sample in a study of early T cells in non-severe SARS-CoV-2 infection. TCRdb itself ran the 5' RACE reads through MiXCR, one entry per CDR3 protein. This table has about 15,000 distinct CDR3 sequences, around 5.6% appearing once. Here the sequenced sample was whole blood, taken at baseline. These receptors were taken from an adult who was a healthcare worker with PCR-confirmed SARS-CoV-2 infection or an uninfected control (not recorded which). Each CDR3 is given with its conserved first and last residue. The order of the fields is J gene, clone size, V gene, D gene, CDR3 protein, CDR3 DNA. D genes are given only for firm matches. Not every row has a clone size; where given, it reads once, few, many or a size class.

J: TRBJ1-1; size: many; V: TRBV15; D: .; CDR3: CATSRTGANTEAFF; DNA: TGTGCCACCAGCAGAACCGGGGCGAACACTGAAGCTTTCTTT
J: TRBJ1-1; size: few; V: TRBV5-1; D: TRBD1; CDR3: CASSWTGAVNTEAFF; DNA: TGCGCCAGCAGCTGGACAGGGGCCGTGAACACTGAAGCTTTCTTT
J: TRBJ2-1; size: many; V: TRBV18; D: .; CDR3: CASSPVGSNEQFF; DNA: TGTGCCAGCTCACCGGTGGGTTCCAATGAGCAGTTCTTC
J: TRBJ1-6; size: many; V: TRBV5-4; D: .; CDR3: CASSLGVVGNSPLHF; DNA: TGTGCCAGCAGCTTGGGCGTAGTCGGCAATTCACCCCTCCACTTT
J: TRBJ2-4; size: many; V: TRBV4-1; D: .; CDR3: CASSQDPTSGVGKNIQYF; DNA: TGCGCCAGCAGCCAAGACCCCACGAGTGGGGTGGGGAAAAACATTCAGTACTTC
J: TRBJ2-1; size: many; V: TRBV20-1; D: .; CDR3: CSVRLVNEQFF; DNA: TGCAGTGTTCGGCTAGTCAATGAGCAGTTCTTC
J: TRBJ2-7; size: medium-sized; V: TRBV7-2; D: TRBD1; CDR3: CASSLGILDRGRSKEQYF; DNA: TGTGCCAGCAGCTTAGGGATCTTGGACAGGGGGCGGTCGAAGGAGCAGTACTTC
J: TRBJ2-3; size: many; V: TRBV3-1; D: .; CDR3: CASSQARDTQYF; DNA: TGTGCCAGCAGCCAAGCAAGAGATACGCAGTATTTT
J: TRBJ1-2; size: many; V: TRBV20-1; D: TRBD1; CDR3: CSATPGQGNYGYTF; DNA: TGCAGTGCTACCCCGGGACAGGGGAACTATGGCTACACCTTC
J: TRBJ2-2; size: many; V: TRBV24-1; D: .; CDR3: CATSRGGTGELFF; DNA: TGTGCCACGTCAAGGGGGGGGACCGGGGAGCTGTTTTTT
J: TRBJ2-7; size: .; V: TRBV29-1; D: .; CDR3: CSVGLGSGEQYF; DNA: TGCAGCGTTGGTCTGGGGTCTGGCGAGCAGTACTTC
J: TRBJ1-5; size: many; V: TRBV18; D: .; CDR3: CASSTDGSNQPQHF; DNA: TGTGCCAGCTCAACGGACGGTAGCAATCAGCCCCAGCATTTT
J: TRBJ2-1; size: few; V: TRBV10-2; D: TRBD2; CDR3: CASSERRLAGGRRYNEQFF; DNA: TGCGCCAGCAGTGAGAGGAGACTAGCGGGGGGGCGCCGCTACAATGAGCAGTTCTTC
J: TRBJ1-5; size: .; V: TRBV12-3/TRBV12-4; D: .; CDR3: CASRRPGSSNQPQHF; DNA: TGTGCCAGCAGAAGACCTGGGTCGAGCAATCAGCCCCAGCATTTT
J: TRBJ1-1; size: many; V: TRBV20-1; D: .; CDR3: CSAFQGQNTEAFF; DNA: TGCAGTGCTTTTCAGGGCCAGAACACTGAAGCTTTCTTT
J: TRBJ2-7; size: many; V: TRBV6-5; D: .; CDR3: CASSYSGPYEQYF; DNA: TGTGCCAGCAGTTACTCGGGGCCTTACGAGCAGTACTTC
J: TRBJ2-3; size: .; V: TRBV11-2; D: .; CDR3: CASSPWVTQYF; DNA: TGTGCCAGCAGCCCGTGGGTTACGCAGTATTTT
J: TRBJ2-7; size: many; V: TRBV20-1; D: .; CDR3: CSASSSRGASYEQYF; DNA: TGCAGTGCTAGCAGCTCTCGGGGGGCCTCCTACGAGCAGTACTTC
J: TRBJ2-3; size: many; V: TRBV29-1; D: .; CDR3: CSVEGPSTDTQYF; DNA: TGCAGCGTTGAAGGTCCTAGCACAGATACGCAGTATTTT
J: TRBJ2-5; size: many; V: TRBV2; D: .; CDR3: CASSVSPAWARETQYF; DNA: TGTGCCAGCAGTGTCTCCCCAGCTTGGGCAAGGGAGACCCAGTACTTC
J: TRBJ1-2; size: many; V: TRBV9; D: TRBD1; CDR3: CASSEGAGELYGYTF; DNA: TGTGCCAGCAGCGAGGGGGCAGGGGAACTCTATGGCTACACCTTC
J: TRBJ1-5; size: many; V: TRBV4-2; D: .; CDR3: CASSQEYSNQPQHF; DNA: TGTGCCAGCAGCCAAGAATATAGCAATCAGCCCCAGCATTTT
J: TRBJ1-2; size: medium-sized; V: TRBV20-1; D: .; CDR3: CSAPSGGLGYTF; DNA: TGCAGTGCCCCATCGGGGGGCTTGGGCTACACCTTC
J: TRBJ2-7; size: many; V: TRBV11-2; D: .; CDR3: CASSLSPALSYEQYF; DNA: TGTGCCAGCAGCTTATCTCCGGCTCTCTCCTACGAGCAGTACTTC
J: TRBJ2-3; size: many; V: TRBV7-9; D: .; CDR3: CASSFNTDTQYF; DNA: TGTGCCAGCAGCTTCAACACAGATACGCAGTATTTT